This entry lists 9 T cell receptor beta chains sequenced from one sample in a study of T cells in Graves' hyperthyroidism and ophthalmopathy. RNA transcripts yielded amplified TCR beta CDR3 regions. The HTBI set primed first-round TCR CDR3 RT-PCR. In TCRdb, the multiplex PCR reads were re-called with MiXCR into one record per CDR3 protein. The sample contains some 350,000 distinct CDR3 sequences, over 12% of which appear only once. Sequencing was performed on blood. Receptors were obtained from a woman aged 55-75 years with Graves' ophthalmopathy.

This clonotype was recorded at least ten times. The rearrangement joins TRBV18 to TRBJ2-2; weak D call: TRBD2 (5 bases). Germline V gene data show CDR1 as KGHSH and CDR2 as LQKENI. This CDR3 region has 17 residues. The V gene lost 2 bases and the J gene lost 0 bases, with 13 bases spanning the gap. Here the CDR3 reads CASSPDQTGTNTGELFF. CDR3 coding DNA: TGTGCCAGCTCACCAGATCAAACCGGGACGAACACCGGGGAGCTGTTTTTT.

This clonotype was seen repeatedly, ten times or more. This chain joins TRBV20-1 and TRBJ2-7, with 9 bases matching TRBD2. Germline CDR1 is DFQATT and CDR2 is SNEGSKA (reference sequence). V was pared by 1 base and J by 3 bases, with 4 bases of the junction left unmatched. The CDR3 consists of 14 residues. The CDR3 DNA sequence: TGCAGTGCTAGAGGTAGACTAGCGGTCTACGAGCAGTACTTC. Protein sequence: CSARGRLAVYEQYF.

This clonotype came up many times. This chain connects TRBV6-1 to TRBJ2-1; TRBD2 agrees at 10 bases. The CDR3 totals 18 residues. Unmatched junction bases numbered 11, after V lost 5 bases and J lost 1 base. Germline CDR1 MNHNS, CDR2 SASEGT. The CDR3 bases are TGTGCCAGCAGTTCCCCTAGCGGGAGAGGTAAATCCTACAATGAGCAGTTCTTC. It is translated as CASSSPSGRGKSYNEQFF.

To note about this clonotype: A much larger clonotype is one base distant, so this may be a read error. The conserved phenylalanine or tryptophan normally closing the CDR3 is absent here, so this likely arose from a read error. The CDR3 nucleotides are TGTGCCAGCAGCTTGGTAGCAGGAACGTACAATGAGCAGTTCTCC. Amino acid sequence: CASSLVAGTYNEQFS. This rearrangement joins TRBV7-3 to TRBJ2-1; D is unresolved. Germline V gene sequence: CDR1 SGHTA, CDR2 FQGTGA. This CDR3 has 15 residues. Between the trimmed V and J ends, which lost 3 bases and 4 bases, there was a span of 13 bases.

Regarding this clonotype: Since a much larger clone is just one base distant, this may be a read error. The rearrangement joins TRBV6-5 to TRBJ2-7; D call uncertain. V was pared by 0 bases and J by 4 bases, with 10 bases between. Germline V gene sequence: CDR1 MNHEY, CDR2 SVGAGI. This CDR3 region has 14 residues. The CDR3 nucleotides read TGTGCCAGCAGTTACTCCGAGACATATTACGAGCAGTACTTC. This encodes CASSYSETYYEQYF.

There are many counts of this clonotype. This chain connects TRBV11-2 to TRBJ2-1; D is uncertain. The CDR3 covers 14 residues. V lost 0 bases to trimming and J lost 4 bases, with 7 bases between them. The germline V gene has CDR1 SGHAT and CDR2 FQNNGV. This chain's CDR3 is CASSLEGLYNEQFF. The DNA of the CDR3 is TGTGCCAGCAGCTTAGAAGGGTTATACAATGAGCAGTTCTTC.

This clonotype has more than one count but fewer than ten. The chain is built from TRBV2 and TRBJ2-1; 7 bases fit TRBD2. Per the germline V gene, CDR1 is SNHLY and CDR2 is FYNNEI. CDR3 length: 18 amino acids. V was pared by 7 bases and J by 0 bases, with 15 bases of the junction left unmatched. Written as DNA, the CDR3 is TGTGCCAGCACTAACGACTTCGGGCGCGGGAGCTCCTACAATGAGCAGTTCTTC. Protein sequence: CASTNDFGRGSSYNEQFF.

This clonotype was seen many times. The chain combines TRBV5-1 with TRBJ1-1; D gene ambiguous. Trimming stripped 0 bases from V and 4 bases from J, with 10 bases between. The germline gives CDR1 SGHRS, CDR2 YFSETQ. The CDR3 is made up of 14 amino acids. CDR3 sequence (DNA): TGCGCCAGCAGCTTGGACGGGGTGGGCACTGAAGCTTTCTTT. Protein sequence: CASSLDGVGTEAFF.

This clonotype was recorded many times. The chain joins TRBV19 to TRBJ1-5; the match to TRBD1 covers 7 bases. J was trimmed by 6 bases and V by 4 bases; bases with no gene match: 9. Germline V gene data show CDR1 as LNHDA and CDR2 as SQIVND (reference sequence). The CDR3 sequence is 15 residues long. This chain's CDR3 is CASSNDRAVGQPQHF. The CDR3 region has the DNA TGTGCCAGTAGTAACGACAGGGCAGTCGGTCAGCCCCAGCATTTT. Using reference TRBV19 and TRBJ1-5 for the parts outside the CDR3, the full variable domain is DGGITQSPKYLFRKEGQNVTLSCEQNLNHDAMYWYRQDPGQGLRLIYYSQIVNDFQKGDIAEGYSVSREKKESFPLTVTSAQKNPTAFYLCASSNDRAVGQPQHFGDGTRLSIL.